The clone carrying this T cell receptor (beta chain) was detected only a few times. Where ophthalmopathy was present, donors had moderate-to-severe activity, CAS ≥3, NOSPECS ≥4 and duration under 3 months. Enrollment excluded any patients with other autoimmune diseases, uncontrolled infections, pregnancy or lactation. Diagnostic conclusions were grounded in clinical symptoms, serum thyroxine, TRAb, thyroid ultrasound and orbital computed tomography. The data stem from a study of Graves' ophthalmopathy and Graves' hyperthyroidism. This CDR3 spans 14 amino acids. CDR1 and CDR2 (germline): MNHNS, SASEGT. Trimming removed 6 bases at V and 2 bases at J, with 10 bases between. For repertoire sequencing, the TCR beta CDR3 regions were amplified from RNA transcripts. An initial RT-PCR round employing HTBI primers preceded a second-round multiplex PCR. TCRdb reprocessed the multiplex PCR reads with MiXCR, giving one entry per CDR3 protein. Of about 210,000 distinct CDR3 sequences detected, 29% appear once; the ten largest clones hold approximately 9.1%.

Sequenced: peripheral blood. This receptor was obtained from a man in his forties or fifties with Graves' ophthalmopathy. The V and J genes are TRBV6-1 and TRBJ2-2; perhaps D is TRBD1 or TRBD2 (5 bases each). CDR3 sequence reads: CASRGTVNTGELFF. For the CDR3, the DNA is TGTGCCAGCAGGGGGACGGTTAACACCGGGGAGCTGTTTTTT.